Presented here are 2 T cell receptor beta chains from one specimen sequenced in a study of T cells after yellow fever vaccination. MiXCR was run by TCRdb on the 5' RACE reads, yielding one entry per CDR3 protein. In the table there are 250,000 to 400,000 distinct CDR3 sequences, 3.5% to 5% of which are singletons. The sample in question was PBMCs, obtained 15 days after the yellow fever booster vaccination. The receptors here all came from a man aged 18-30 years who received the YFV17D yellow fever vaccine.

This rearrangement joins TRBV5-1 to TRBJ2-7, with TRBD1 matching 7 bases. This CDR3 is built from 13 residues. The trim removed 3 bases at V and 5 bases at J, leaving 5 bases unmatched. In germline, CDR1 is SGHRS, CDR2 YFSETQ. CDR3 loop: CASSSGQVNEQYF. The CDR3 nucleotides are TGCGCCAGCAGCTCCGGACAGGTAAACGAGCAGTACTTC.

The chain is built from TRBV19 and TRBJ1-2; TRBD1 agrees at 10 bases. With 4 bases clipped from V and 8 bases from J, the junction kept 4 bases outside the gene matches. This CDR3 comprises 13 residues. Germline V gives CDR1 LNHDA, CDR2 SQIVND (reference sequence). In DNA, the CDR3 is TGTGCCAGTAGTACCCTGGACAGGGGGGGCTACACCTTC. This codes for CASSTLDRGGYTF.